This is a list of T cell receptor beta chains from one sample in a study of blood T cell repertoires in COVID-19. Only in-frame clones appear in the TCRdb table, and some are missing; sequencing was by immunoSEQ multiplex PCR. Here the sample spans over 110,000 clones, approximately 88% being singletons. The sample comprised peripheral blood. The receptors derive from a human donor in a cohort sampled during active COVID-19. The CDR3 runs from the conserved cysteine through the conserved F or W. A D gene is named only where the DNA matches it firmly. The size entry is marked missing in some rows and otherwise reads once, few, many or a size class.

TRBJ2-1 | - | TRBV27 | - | TGTGCCAGCAGCTCCAGGGTTACCGAGCAGTTCTTC | CASSSRVTEQFF
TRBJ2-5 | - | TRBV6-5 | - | TGTGCCAGCAGTCTTTTCGGGGGTTCCGGAGAGACCCAGTACTTC | CASSLFGGSGETQYF
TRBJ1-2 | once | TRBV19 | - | TGTGCCAGTAGTATTAAAGCCCAGGGAGGCTATGGCTACACCTTC | CASSIKAQGGYGYTF
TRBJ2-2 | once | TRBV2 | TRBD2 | TGTGCCAGCAGTGAAGCGAGGGCTAGCGGGGGGGGCACCGGGGAGCTGTTTTTT | CASSEARASGGGTGELFF
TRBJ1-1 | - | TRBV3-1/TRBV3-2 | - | TGTGCCAGCAGCCCGGGACTCCGGAACACTGAAGCTTTCTTT | CASSPGLRNTEAFF
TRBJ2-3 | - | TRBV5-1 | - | TGCGCCAGCAGCTTGGACGGGAGTGACACAGATACGCAGTATTTT | CASSLDGSDTDTQYF
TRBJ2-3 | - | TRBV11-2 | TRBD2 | TGTGCCAGCAGCCCTAGCGGGGGGAACACAGATACGCAGTATTTT | CASSPSGGNTDTQYF
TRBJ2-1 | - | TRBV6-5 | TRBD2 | TGTGCCAGCAGTTACTCGGGGAGGGGACTTTCGAATGAGCAGTTCTTC | CASSYSGRGLSNEQFF
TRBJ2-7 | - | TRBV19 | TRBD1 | TGTGCCAGTAGTGCCCAGACAGGGTCCTACGAGCAGTACTTC | CASSAQTGSYEQYF
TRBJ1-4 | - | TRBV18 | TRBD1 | TGTGCCAGCTCCCAGCGACAGGGAGCAACTAATGAAAAACTGTTTTTT | CASSQRQGATNEKLFF
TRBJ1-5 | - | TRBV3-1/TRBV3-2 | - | TGTGCCAGCAGCCAAGACGGGGGACTCAATCAGCCCCAGCATTTT | CASSQDGGLNQPQHF
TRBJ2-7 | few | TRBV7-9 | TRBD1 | TGTGCCAGCAGATCAACGCAGGGGGCAAGGGAGCAGTACTTC | CASRSTQGAREQYF
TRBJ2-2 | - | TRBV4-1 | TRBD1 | TGCGCCAGCAGCGCCCTGGCAGGGGGCGCGAACACCGGGGAGCTGTTTTTT | CASSALAGGANTGELFF
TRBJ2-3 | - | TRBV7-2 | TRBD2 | TGTGCCAGCAGCTTCGGACTAGCGGGGGGGACGGGGGATACGCAGTATTTT | CASSFGLAGGTGDTQYF
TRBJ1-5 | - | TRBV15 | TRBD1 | TGTGCCACCAGCAAGATGGGACAGGGAGGTAATCAGCCCCAGCATTTT | CATSKMGQGGNQPQHF
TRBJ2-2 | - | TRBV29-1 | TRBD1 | TGCAGCGGAGGACAGGAGAACACCGGGGAGCTGTTTTTT | CSGGQENTGELFF
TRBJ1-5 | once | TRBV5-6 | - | TGTGCCAGCAGCTCAGGGTACAGTGGTCAGCCCCAGCATTTT | CASSSGYSGQPQHF
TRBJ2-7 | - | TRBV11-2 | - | TGTGCCAGCAGCTCCCCCCTAGGAACCGTGGTATACGAGCAGTACTTC | CASSSPLGTVVYEQYF
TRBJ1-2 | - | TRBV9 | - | TGTGCCAGCAGCCCGACGTGGTGGGGCCTAAATGGCTACACCTTC | CASSPTWWGLNGYTF
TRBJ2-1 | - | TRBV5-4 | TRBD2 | TGTGCCAGCATCAGCTTAGGAGCGGGGGACTCCTACAATGAGCAGTTCTTC | CASISLGAGDSYNEQFF
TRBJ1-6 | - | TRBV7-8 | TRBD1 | TGTGCCAGCAGCAAGCAGGGGGGCAGGGGATATTCACCCCTCCACTTT | CASSKQGGRGYSPLHF
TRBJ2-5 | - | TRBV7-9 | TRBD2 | TGTGCCAGCAGCCCACACCCGGGACTAGCGACAGAGACCCAGTACTTC | CASSPHPGLATETQYF
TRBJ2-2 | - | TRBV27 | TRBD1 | TGTGCCAGCAAATTAGGGGGCGCAACCGGGGAGCTGTTTTTT | CASKLGGATGELFF
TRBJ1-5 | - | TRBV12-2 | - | TGTGCAAGTCGCTTTGGCTATCCCCGGGGTGTGCCCCAGCATTTT | CASRFGYPRGVPQHF
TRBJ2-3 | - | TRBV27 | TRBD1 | TGTGCCAGCAGTTGGGACAGAGGCACAGATACGCAGTATTTT | CASSWDRGTDTQYF
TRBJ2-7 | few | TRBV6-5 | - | TGTGCCAGCAGTTACTCTGGCCCAGTGCCTTCCTACGAGCAGTACTTC | CASSYSGPVPSYEQYF
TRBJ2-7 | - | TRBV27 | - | TGTGCCAGCAGTTTATCGGGGGCGGGGGCCCTCTCCTACGAGCAGTACTTC | CASSLSGAGALSYEQYF
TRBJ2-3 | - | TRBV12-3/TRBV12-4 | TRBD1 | TGTGCCAGCAGGGGACAGGTCCAGGATACGCAGTATTTT | CASRGQVQDTQYF
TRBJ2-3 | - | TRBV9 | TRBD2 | TGTGCCAGCAGCGTTGAGACGGGGGGGCCGGCAGATACGCAGTATTTT | CASSVETGGPADTQYF
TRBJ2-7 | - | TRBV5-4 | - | TGTGCCAGCAGCTCCCGGGACTCCGGTTTGTCCTACGAGCAGTACTTC | CASSSRDSGLSYEQYF
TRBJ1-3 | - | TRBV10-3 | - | TGTGCCATCAGGGTCACGACTGCTTTTTCTGGAAACACCATATATTTT | CAIRVTTAFSGNTIYF
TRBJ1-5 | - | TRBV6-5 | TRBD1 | TGTGCCAGCAGTAATGACAGGGGTCAGCCCCAGCATTTT | CASSNDRGQPQHF
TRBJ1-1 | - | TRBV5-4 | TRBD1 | TGTGCCAGCAGCTTGGACAGGGGGCTGGGCACTGAAGCTTTCTTT | CASSLDRGLGTEAFF
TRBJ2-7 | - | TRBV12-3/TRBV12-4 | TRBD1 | TGTGCCAGCAGCCGACAGGGGCCCTACGAGCAGTACTTC | CASSRQGPYEQYF
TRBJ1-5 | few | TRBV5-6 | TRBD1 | TGTGCCAGCTCCAGGGGGGTTCAGCCCCAGCATTTT | CASSRGVQPQHF
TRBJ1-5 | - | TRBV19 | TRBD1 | TGTGCCAGTAGGCCACAGGGGTTAAGCAATCAGCCCCAGCATTTT | CASRPQGLSNQPQHF
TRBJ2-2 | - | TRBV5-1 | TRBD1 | TGCGCCAGCAGCTTGGGGGACAGGATCACCGGGGAGCTGTTTTTT | CASSLGDRITGELFF
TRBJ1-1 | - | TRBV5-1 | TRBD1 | TGCGCCAGCAGCTTGGCCGAGGGGGCCGGGACTGAAGCTTTCTTT | CASSLAEGAGTEAFF
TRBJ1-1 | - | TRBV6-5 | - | TGTGCCAGCAGTCCTTTTAACTCGAACACTGAAGCTTTCTTT | CASSPFNSNTEAFF
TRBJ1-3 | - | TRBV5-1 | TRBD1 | TGCGCCAGCAGCTTAGGACAGGGGACTGGAAACACCATATATTTT | CASSLGQGTGNTIYF
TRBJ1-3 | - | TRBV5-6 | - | TGTGCCAGCAGCTTGGGCTACTCTGGAAACACCATATATTTT | CASSLGYSGNTIYF
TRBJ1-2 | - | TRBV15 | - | TGTGCCACCAGCAGAGATCGGGGCTACACCTTC | CATSRDRGYTF
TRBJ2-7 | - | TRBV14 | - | TGTGCCAGCAGCCAAGCCAGGGACTACGAGCAGTACTTC | CASSQARDYEQYF